This is a list of T cell receptor beta chains from one sample in a study of T cell responses to AZD1222 COVID-19 vaccine. Profiling relied on immunoSEQ multiplex PCR, and the TCRdb table lists in-frame clones only, not all of them. The sample holds 140,000 to 150,000 clones, approximately 90% seen once. The source material was peripheral blood, sampled on day 0 of AZD1222 vaccination. All receptors come from an adult in good health. Each CDR3 is given with its conserved first and last residue. Fields, in order: clone size, J gene, V gene, D gene, CDR3 protein, CDR3 DNA. D genes are given only for firm matches. A clone size is listed for some rows: how often the clone was seen (once, few, many), or a class if it is expanded.

clone_size: .; j_call: TRBJ2-1; v_call: TRBV6-5; d_call: .; cdr3_aa: CASNYNPGSEQFF; cdr3_nt: TGTGCCAGCAATTACAATCCCGGGTCTGAGCAGTTCTTC
clone_size: .; j_call: TRBJ2-2; v_call: TRBV6-2/TRBV6-3; d_call: TRBD2; cdr3_aa: CASSWGGNTGELFF; cdr3_nt: TGTGCCAGCAGTTGGGGGGGGAACACCGGGGAGCTGTTTTTT
clone_size: .; j_call: TRBJ1-2; v_call: TRBV5-6; d_call: .; cdr3_aa: CASSLDGVRYGYTF; cdr3_nt: TGTGCCAGCAGCTTGGACGGGGTGCGCTATGGCTACACCTTC
clone_size: few; j_call: TRBJ1-2; v_call: TRBV11-2; d_call: TRBD1; cdr3_aa: CASSLAPGQRNYGYTF; cdr3_nt: TGTGCCAGCAGCTTAGCTCCGGGACAGAGGAACTATGGCTACACCTTC
clone_size: once; j_call: TRBJ2-3; v_call: TRBV27; d_call: .; cdr3_aa: CASSSFGPRDTQYF; cdr3_nt: TGTGCCAGCAGTTCTTTTGGTCCGCGCGATACGCAGTATTTT
clone_size: .; j_call: TRBJ1-1; v_call: TRBV27; d_call: .; cdr3_aa: CASSLLVRRTEAFF; cdr3_nt: TGTGCCAGCAGTTTATTGGTCCGGCGAACTGAAGCTTTCTTT
clone_size: .; j_call: TRBJ1-1; v_call: TRBV19; d_call: .; cdr3_aa: CASRTRENTEAFF; cdr3_nt: TGTGCCAGTAGAACCCGGGAGAACACTGAAGCTTTCTTT
clone_size: .; j_call: TRBJ2-1; v_call: TRBV28; d_call: TRBD2; cdr3_aa: CASSTGLAGAYSSYNEQFF; cdr3_nt: TGTGCCAGCAGTACGGGACTAGCGGGAGCATATAGCTCCTACAATGAGCAGTTCTTC
clone_size: .; j_call: TRBJ1-2; v_call: TRBV28; d_call: .; cdr3_aa: CAITSTGGDGYTF; cdr3_nt: TGTGCCATTACCTCGACGGGGGGCGACGGCTACACCTTC
clone_size: .; j_call: TRBJ1-3; v_call: TRBV6-6; d_call: .; cdr3_aa: CASSRTDGNTIYF; cdr3_nt: TGTGCCAGCAGCAGGACAGATGGAAACACCATATATTTT
clone_size: .; j_call: TRBJ2-7; v_call: TRBV7-6; d_call: .; cdr3_aa: CASSTGQLYEQYF; cdr3_nt: TGTGCCAGCAGCACGGGACAACTCTACGAGCAGTACTTC
clone_size: .; j_call: TRBJ1-4; v_call: TRBV19; d_call: .; cdr3_aa: CASSILTGGLTLNEKLFF; cdr3_nt: TGTGCCAGTAGTATCCTGACAGGAGGATTGACCCTTAATGAAAAACTGTTTTTT
clone_size: .; j_call: TRBJ1-2; v_call: TRBV5-1; d_call: .; cdr3_aa: CASSGDSGYGYTF; cdr3_nt: TGCGCCAGCAGCGGGGATTCAGGCTATGGCTACACCTTC
clone_size: .; j_call: TRBJ2-7; v_call: TRBV6-5; d_call: TRBD2; cdr3_aa: CASSYGQGGNYEQYF; cdr3_nt: TGTGCCAGCAGTTACGGGCAGGGAGGGAACTACGAGCAGTACTTC
clone_size: .; j_call: TRBJ1-2; v_call: TRBV28; d_call: TRBD1; cdr3_aa: CASSFETGGNYGYTF; cdr3_nt: TGTGCCAGCAGTTTTGAAACAGGGGGAAACTATGGCTACACCTTC
clone_size: .; j_call: TRBJ2-1; v_call: TRBV21-1; d_call: .; cdr3_aa: CASSRRLAGELVDEQFF; cdr3_nt: TGTGCCAGCAGCAGGCGACTAGCGGGAGAGTTAGTGGATGAGCAGTTCTTC
clone_size: .; j_call: TRBJ1-2; v_call: TRBV27; d_call: TRBD1; cdr3_aa: CASSLKPPGTGGFYGYTF; cdr3_nt: TGTGCCAGCAGCCTTAAGCCCCCCGGGACAGGGGGCTTCTATGGCTACACCTTC
clone_size: once; j_call: TRBJ2-3; v_call: TRBV24-1; d_call: TRBD2; cdr3_aa: CATSKRGDQDTQYF; cdr3_nt: TGTGCCACCAGTAAACGGGGGGATCAAGATACGCAGTATTTT
clone_size: .; j_call: TRBJ1-6; v_call: TRBV9; d_call: .; cdr3_aa: CASSVFSGDSPLHF; cdr3_nt: TGTGCCAGCAGCGTATTTTCCGGGGATTCACCCCTCCACTTT
clone_size: .; j_call: TRBJ2-7; v_call: TRBV14; d_call: .; cdr3_aa: CASSQEWRVSSYEQYF; cdr3_nt: TGTGCCAGCAGCCAAGAGTGGCGGGTAAGCTCCTACGAGCAGTACTTC
clone_size: .; j_call: TRBJ1-2; v_call: TRBV19; d_call: .; cdr3_aa: CASSTRRRSANYGYTF; cdr3_nt: TGTGCCAGTAGTACCCGCCGGAGGAGCGCTAACTATGGCTACACCTTC
clone_size: once; j_call: TRBJ1-2; v_call: TRBV28; d_call: .; cdr3_aa: CASSTTGFIYGYTF; cdr3_nt: TGTGCCAGCAGCACAACAGGGTTCATCTATGGCTACACCTTC
clone_size: .; j_call: TRBJ2-1; v_call: TRBV19; d_call: TRBD2; cdr3_aa: CASEAGLADNNEQFF; cdr3_nt: TGTGCCAGTGAAGCAGGACTAGCGGATAACAATGAGCAGTTCTTC
clone_size: .; j_call: TRBJ2-7; v_call: TRBV27; d_call: TRBD1; cdr3_aa: CASSLPGGSNEQYF; cdr3_nt: TGTGCCAGCAGTTTACCAGGGGGTTCGAATGAGCAGTACTTC
clone_size: .; j_call: TRBJ2-5; v_call: TRBV2; d_call: .; cdr3_aa: CASSAGGQTQETQYF; cdr3_nt: TGTGCCAGCAGTGCGGGGGGACAGACCCAAGAGACCCAGTACTTC
clone_size: .; j_call: TRBJ1-4; v_call: TRBV25-1; d_call: .; cdr3_aa: CASSEYVGVSRGEKLFF; cdr3_nt: TGTGCCAGCAGTGAATATGTAGGGGTCTCGAGGGGAGAAAAACTGTTTTTT
clone_size: .; j_call: TRBJ1-4; v_call: TRBV19; d_call: .; cdr3_aa: CASSTGPQWDEKLFF; cdr3_nt: TGTGCCAGTAGTACTGGACCCCAGTGGGATGAAAAACTGTTTTTT
clone_size: .; j_call: TRBJ1-1; v_call: TRBV7-2; d_call: .; cdr3_aa: CASSLVTGNTEAFF; cdr3_nt: TGTGCCAGCAGCTTAGTTACAGGGAACACTGAAGCTTTCTTT
clone_size: .; j_call: TRBJ2-6; v_call: TRBV28; d_call: TRBD1; cdr3_aa: CANSPLTGGSGANVLTF; cdr3_nt: TGTGCCAACAGTCCCTTGACAGGGGGCTCTGGGGCCAACGTCCTGACTTTC
clone_size: once; j_call: TRBJ2-1; v_call: TRBV3-1/TRBV3-2; d_call: TRBD2; cdr3_aa: CASGTGTSGNNEQFF; cdr3_nt: TGTGCCAGCGGTACCGGGACTAGCGGAAACAATGAGCAGTTCTTC
clone_size: .; j_call: TRBJ2-7; v_call: TRBV3-1/TRBV3-2; d_call: .; cdr3_aa: CASSQLSYEQYF; cdr3_nt: TGTGCCAGCAGCCAGCTATCCTACGAGCAGTACTTC
clone_size: .; j_call: TRBJ2-3; v_call: TRBV7-2; d_call: TRBD2; cdr3_aa: CASSRGGDTQYF; cdr3_nt: TGTGCCAGCAGTAGGGGAGGGGATACGCAGTATTTT
clone_size: .; j_call: TRBJ1-5; v_call: TRBV27; d_call: TRBD1; cdr3_aa: CASSSLQGHQPQHF; cdr3_nt: TGTGCCAGCAGTTCCCTACAGGGGCACCAGCCCCAGCATTTT
clone_size: few; j_call: TRBJ2-7; v_call: TRBV10-3; d_call: TRBD1; cdr3_aa: CAIRGQGVVEQYF; cdr3_nt: TGTGCCATCCGAGGACAGGGGGTTGTCGAGCAGTACTTC
clone_size: .; j_call: TRBJ2-7; v_call: TRBV18; d_call: .; cdr3_aa: CASSPGGGSSGAGLYEQYF; cdr3_nt: TGTGCCAGCTCCCCAGGGGGGGGATCGAGTGGAGCGGGCCTCTACGAGCAGTACTTC
clone_size: .; j_call: TRBJ2-1; v_call: TRBV5-1; d_call: .; cdr3_aa: CASSIGTQSYNEQFF; cdr3_nt: TGCGCCAGCAGCATCGGTACGCAGTCCTACAATGAGCAGTTCTTC
clone_size: .; j_call: TRBJ2-1; v_call: TRBV7-2; d_call: .; cdr3_aa: CASSLGAGKQFF; cdr3_nt: TGTGCCAGCAGCTTAGGGGCAGGGAAGCAGTTCTTC
clone_size: .; j_call: TRBJ2-3; v_call: TRBV10-1; d_call: TRBD1; cdr3_aa: CASSSGQGDTQYF; cdr3_nt: TGCGCCAGCAGTTCCGGACAGGGAGATACGCAGTATTTT
clone_size: .; j_call: TRBJ1-1; v_call: TRBV6-5; d_call: .; cdr3_aa: CASRIQSGTNTEAFF; cdr3_nt: TGTGCCAGCAGGATCCAATCAGGGACGAACACTGAAGCTTTCTTT
clone_size: .; j_call: TRBJ1-6; v_call: TRBV25-1; d_call: .; cdr3_aa: CASSATSSYNSPLHF; cdr3_nt: TGTGCCAGCAGTGCGACGAGCTCCTATAATTCACCCCTCCACTTT
clone_size: .; j_call: TRBJ1-2; v_call: TRBV10-3; d_call: .; cdr3_aa: CAISREGVYGYTF; cdr3_nt: TGTGCCATCAGCCGGGAGGGAGTCTATGGCTACACCTTC
clone_size: once; j_call: TRBJ2-6; v_call: TRBV18; d_call: .; cdr3_aa: CASSPGSEANVLTF; cdr3_nt: TGTGCCAGCTCACCGGGTTCAGAGGCCAACGTCCTGACTTTC
clone_size: once; j_call: TRBJ2-1; v_call: TRBV19; d_call: .; cdr3_aa: CASSRGTIDNEQFF; cdr3_nt: TGTGCCAGTAGTCGCGGGACCATCGACAATGAGCAGTTCTTC
clone_size: .; j_call: TRBJ2-2; v_call: TRBV6-5; d_call: TRBD1; cdr3_aa: CASSLTGVGELFF; cdr3_nt: TGTGCCAGCAGCCTAACAGGGGTCGGGGAGCTGTTTTTT
clone_size: few; j_call: TRBJ2-1; v_call: TRBV11-2; d_call: .; cdr3_aa: CASSLTAGTLSYNEQFF; cdr3_nt: TGTGCCAGCAGCTTAACAGCCGGGACCCTATCCTACAATGAGCAGTTCTTC
clone_size: .; j_call: TRBJ2-1; v_call: TRBV7-3; d_call: TRBD2; cdr3_aa: CASSRSPTSGNVEQFF; cdr3_nt: TGTGCCAGCAGCCGATCCCCGACTAGCGGAAACGTTGAGCAGTTCTTC
clone_size: .; j_call: TRBJ2-3; v_call: TRBV5-1; d_call: .; cdr3_aa: CASSLTGEGTDTQYF; cdr3_nt: TGCGCCAGCAGCTTGACAGGGGAGGGCACAGATACGCAGTATTTT
clone_size: once; j_call: TRBJ1-1; v_call: TRBV15; d_call: .; cdr3_aa: CATSRDLVGDTEAFF; cdr3_nt: TGTGCCACCAGCAGAGATCTGGTGGGGGACACTGAAGCTTTCTTT
clone_size: .; j_call: TRBJ2-1; v_call: TRBV4-3; d_call: .; cdr3_aa: CASSQGKNNEQFF; cdr3_nt: TGCGCCAGCAGCCAAGGAAAGAACAATGAGCAGTTCTTC
clone_size: .; j_call: TRBJ2-5; v_call: TRBV30; d_call: TRBD1; cdr3_aa: CAWSITGGLETQYF; cdr3_nt: TGTGCCTGGAGTATCACAGGGGGCTTGGAGACCCAGTACTTC
clone_size: .; j_call: TRBJ2-7; v_call: TRBV27; d_call: .; cdr3_aa: CASSNHGTLGSYEQYF; cdr3_nt: TGTGCCAGCAGCAACCACGGGACCCTGGGCTCCTACGAGCAGTACTTC
clone_size: .; j_call: TRBJ1-5; v_call: TRBV19; d_call: .; cdr3_aa: CASRVGRAQNQPQHF; cdr3_nt: TGTGCCAGTAGAGTGGGCAGGGCCCAGAATCAGCCCCAGCATTTT
clone_size: .; j_call: TRBJ2-7; v_call: TRBV5-8; d_call: TRBD2; cdr3_aa: CASSPLAGGYEQYF; cdr3_nt: TGTGCCAGCAGCCCACTAGCGGGAGGATACGAGCAGTACTTC
clone_size: .; j_call: TRBJ2-2; v_call: TRBV7-7; d_call: TRBD2; cdr3_aa: CASSSTLLAGNTGELFF; cdr3_nt: TGTGCCAGCAGCTCAACCCTACTAGCGGGAAACACCGGGGAGCTGTTTTTT
clone_size: .; j_call: TRBJ1-2; v_call: TRBV25-1; d_call: .; cdr3_aa: CASSETDSRGYTF; cdr3_nt: TGTGCCAGCAGTGAGACGGACAGTAGGGGCTACACCTTC
clone_size: .; j_call: TRBJ2-3; v_call: TRBV14; d_call: .; cdr3_aa: CASSLAPLAPRQYF; cdr3_nt: TGTGCCAGCAGCCTGGCCCCACTAGCTCCCAGGCAGTATTTT
clone_size: .; j_call: TRBJ1-2; v_call: TRBV3-1/TRBV3-2; d_call: .; cdr3_aa: CASSQVPVTDYGYTF; cdr3_nt: TGTGCCAGCAGCCAAGTACCGGTAACGGACTATGGCTACACCTTC